Included here is one T cell receptor beta chain sequence, with context. From the 5' RACE reads, TCRdb lists one entry per CDR3 protein and no DNA. The sample has 400,000 to 500,000 distinct CDR3 sequences. CDR1 SGHDN and CDR2 FVKESK come from the germline V gene. CDR3 size: 14 residues. This entry comes from a study of monozygotic twins with inflammatory bowel disease. The chain recombines TRBV14 with TRBJ1-2. The sample taken for sequencing was blood. The clonotype originates from a human donor with ulcerative colitis or Crohn's disease, or a healthy co-twin of an affected twin (not recorded which). CDR3 residues: CASSQGNNNYGYTF.